This is a list of T cell receptor beta chains from one sample in a study of T-cell reconstitution after alpha-beta-depleted transplantation in children. One entry per CDR3 protein, called by TCRdb with MiXCR from the PCR reads. This table holds about 72,000 distinct CDR3 sequences, about 7.3% found once. Here the sequenced sample was PBMCs from the stem cell graft donor, taken from the stem cell graft. These receptors were collected from a human donor who donated a stem cell graft to a child with acute lymphoblastic leukemia. The CDR3 runs from the conserved cysteine through the conserved F or W. Each record gives: clone size, D gene, CDR3 length, J gene, V gene, CDR3 protein, CDR3 DNA. The D gene is left open where the match is weak. Expanded clones are given a class, and other clones once, few, many or no size at all.

many | - | 12 | TRBJ2-3 | TRBV29-1 | CSVGPQSDTQYF | TGCAGCGTCGGACCGCAGTCAGATACGCAGTATTTT
many | - | 14 | TRBJ2-2 | TRBV27 | CASSYLGNTGELFF | TGTGCCAGCAGTTACTTAGGGAACACCGGGGAGCTGTTTTTT
many | - | 15 | TRBJ2-1 | TRBV5-6 | CASSSDVFSYNEQFF | TGTGCCAGCAGTTCCGACGTGTTCTCCTACAATGAGCAGTTCTTC
- | - | 15 | TRBJ1-5 | TRBV5-1 | CASKRGVDSNQPQHF | TGCGCCAGCAAACGGGGAGTCGATAGCAATCAGCCCCAGCATTTT
few | - | 15 | TRBJ1-1 | TRBV6-1 | CASSAPGGANTEAFF | TGTGCCAGCAGCGCGCCTGGGGGTGCGAACACTGAAGCTTTCTTT
many | - | 16 | TRBJ2-3 | TRBV7-6 | CASSLRPQGSTDTQYF | TGTGCCAGCAGCTTAAGGCCGCAGGGTAGCACAGATACGCAGTATTTT
many | - | 11 | TRBJ2-7 | TRBV29-1 | CSAQITYEQYF | TGCAGCGCACAAATAACCTACGAGCAGTACTTC
many | - | 12 | TRBJ1-1 | TRBV24-1 | CATSDFTEVAFF | TGTGCCACCAGTGATTTTACGGAGGTAGCTTTCTTT
many | - | 12 | TRBJ2-2 | TRBV5-1 | CASREGNRELFF | TGCGCCAGCAGGGAGGGAAACAGGGAGCTGTTTTTT
many | - | 13 | TRBJ2-7 | TRBV7-9 | CASSLAGTYEQYF | TGTGCCAGCAGCTTAGCTGGGACCTACGAGCAGTACTTC